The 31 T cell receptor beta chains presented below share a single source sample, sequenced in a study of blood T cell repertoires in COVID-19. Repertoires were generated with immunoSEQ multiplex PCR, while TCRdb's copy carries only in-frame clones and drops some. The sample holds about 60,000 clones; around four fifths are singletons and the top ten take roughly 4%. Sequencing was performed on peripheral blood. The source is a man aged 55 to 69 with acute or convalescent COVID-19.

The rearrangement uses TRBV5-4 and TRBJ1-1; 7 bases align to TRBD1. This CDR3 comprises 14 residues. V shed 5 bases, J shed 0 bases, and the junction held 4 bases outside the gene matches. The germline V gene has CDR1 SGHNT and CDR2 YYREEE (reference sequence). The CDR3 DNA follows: TGTGCCAGCAGACCGGGACAGATGAACACTGAAGCTTTCTTT. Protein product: CASRPGQMNTEAFF.

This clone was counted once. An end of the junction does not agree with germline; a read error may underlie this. The CDR3 region is CASSLPPGTGTDF. As DNA, the CDR3 is TGTGCCAGCAGCTTACCACCTGGGACAGGGACCGACTTC. This chain joins TRBV5-6 and TRBJ1-2, with 9 bases fitting TRBD1. Germline V gene lookup returns CDR1 SGHDT and CDR2 YYEEEE. CDR3 length: 13 amino acids.

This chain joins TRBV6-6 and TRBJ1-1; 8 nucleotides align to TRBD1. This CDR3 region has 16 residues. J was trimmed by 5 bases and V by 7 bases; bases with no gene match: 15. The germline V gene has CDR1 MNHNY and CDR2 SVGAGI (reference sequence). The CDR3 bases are TGTGCCAGCAACCATCTTAGGACAGGGCTGATTACTGAAGCTTTCTTT. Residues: CASNHLRTGLITEAFF.

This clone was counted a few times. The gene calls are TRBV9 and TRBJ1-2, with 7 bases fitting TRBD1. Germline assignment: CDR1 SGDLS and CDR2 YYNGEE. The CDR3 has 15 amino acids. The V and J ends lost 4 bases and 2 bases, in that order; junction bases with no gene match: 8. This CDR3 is CASSFGTVENYGYTF. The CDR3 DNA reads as TGTGCCAGCAGCTTCGGGACAGTTGAAAACTATGGCTACACCTTC.

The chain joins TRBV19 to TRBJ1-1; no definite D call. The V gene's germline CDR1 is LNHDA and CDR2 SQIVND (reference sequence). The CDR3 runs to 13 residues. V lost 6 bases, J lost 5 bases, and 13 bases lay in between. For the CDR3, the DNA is TGTGCCAGTAGCCGAAGCGTGTTAACTGAAGCTTTCTTT. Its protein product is CASSRSVLTEAFF.

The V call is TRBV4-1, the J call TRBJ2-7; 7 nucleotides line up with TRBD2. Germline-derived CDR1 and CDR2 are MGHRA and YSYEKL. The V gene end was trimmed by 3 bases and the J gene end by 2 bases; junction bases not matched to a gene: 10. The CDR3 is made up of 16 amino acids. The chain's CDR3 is CASSHPGGRAPYEQYF. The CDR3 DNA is TGCGCCAGCAGCCACCCCGGAGGGAGGGCACCCTACGAGCAGTACTTC.

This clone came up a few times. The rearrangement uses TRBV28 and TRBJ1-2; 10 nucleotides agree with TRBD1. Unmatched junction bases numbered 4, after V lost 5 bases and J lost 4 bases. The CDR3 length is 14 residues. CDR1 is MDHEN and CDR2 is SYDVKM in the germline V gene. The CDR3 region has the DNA TGTGCCAGCAGTACGACAGGGGGCTCCTATGGCTACACCTTC. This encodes CASSTTGGSYGYTF.

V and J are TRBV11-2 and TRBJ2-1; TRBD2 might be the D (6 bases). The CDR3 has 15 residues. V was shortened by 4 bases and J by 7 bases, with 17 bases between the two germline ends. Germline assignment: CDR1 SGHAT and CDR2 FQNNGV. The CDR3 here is CASSSREDVRNEQFF. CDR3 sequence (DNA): TGTGCCAGCAGCTCCAGGGAGGACGTGAGGAATGAGCAGTTCTTC. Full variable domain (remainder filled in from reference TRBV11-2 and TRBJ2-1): EAGVAQSPRYKIIEKRQSVAFWCNPISGHATLYWYQQILGQGPKLLIQFQNNGVVDDSQLPKDRFSAERLKGVDSTLKIQPAKLEDSAVYLCASSSREDVRNEQFFGPGTRLTVL.

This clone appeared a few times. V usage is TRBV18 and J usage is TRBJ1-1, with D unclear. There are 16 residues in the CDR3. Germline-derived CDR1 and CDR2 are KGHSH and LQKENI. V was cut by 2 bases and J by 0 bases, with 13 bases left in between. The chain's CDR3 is CASSPAAGSLNTEAFF. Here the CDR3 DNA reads TGTGCCAGCTCACCAGCCGCAGGCAGCTTGAACACTGAAGCTTTCTTT.

Written as DNA, the CDR3 is TGTGCCAGAAGCTTGGTGGTGCGGCGGGGGGCCGTATACGAGCAGTACTTC. Residues: CARSLVVRRGAVYEQYF. This chain connects TRBV5-3 to TRBJ2-7, with 8 bases fitting TRBD2. TRBV5-3 falls under the ORF class, with uncertain function. This CDR3 region has 17 residues. V was pared by 0 bases and J by 4 bases, with 12 bases of the junction left unmatched.

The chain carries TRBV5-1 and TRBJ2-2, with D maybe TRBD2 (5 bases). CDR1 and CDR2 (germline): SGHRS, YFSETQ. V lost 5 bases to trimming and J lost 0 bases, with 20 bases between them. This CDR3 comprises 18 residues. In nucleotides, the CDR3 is TGCGCCAGCAGTCTCACACCGACTAACGGCGCGAACACCGGGGAGCTGTTTTTT. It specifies CASSLTPTNGANTGELFF. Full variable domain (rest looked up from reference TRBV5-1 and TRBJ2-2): KAGVTQTPRYLIKTRGQQVTLSCSPISGHRSVSWYQQTPGQGLQFLFEYFSETQRNKGNFPGRFSGRQFSNSRSEMNVSTLELGDSALYLCASSLTPTNGANTGELFFGEGSRLTVL.

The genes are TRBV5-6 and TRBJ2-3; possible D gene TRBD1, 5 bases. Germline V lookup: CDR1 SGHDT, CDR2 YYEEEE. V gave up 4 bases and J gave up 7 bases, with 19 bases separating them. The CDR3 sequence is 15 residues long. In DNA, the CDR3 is TGTGCCAGCAGCCCAAGCCCGATGGGGCTCTATACGCAGTATTTT. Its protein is CASSPSPMGLYTQYF.

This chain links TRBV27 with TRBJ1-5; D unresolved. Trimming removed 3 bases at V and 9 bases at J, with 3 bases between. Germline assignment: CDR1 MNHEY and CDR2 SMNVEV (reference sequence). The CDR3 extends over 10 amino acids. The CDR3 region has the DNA TGTGCCAGCAGTTTGCGGCCCCAGCATTTT. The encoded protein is CASSLRPQHF.

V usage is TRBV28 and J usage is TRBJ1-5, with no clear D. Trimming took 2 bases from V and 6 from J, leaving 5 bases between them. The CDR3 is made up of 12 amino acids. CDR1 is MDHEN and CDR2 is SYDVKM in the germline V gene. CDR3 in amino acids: CASSLAAQPQHF. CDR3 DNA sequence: TGTGCCAGCAGTTTAGCGGCTCAGCCCCAGCATTTT.

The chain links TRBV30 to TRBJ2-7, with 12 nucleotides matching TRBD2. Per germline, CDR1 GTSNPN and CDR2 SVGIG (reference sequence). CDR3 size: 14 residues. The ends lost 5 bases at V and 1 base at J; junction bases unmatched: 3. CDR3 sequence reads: CAWQTSGGSYEQYF. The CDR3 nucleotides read TGTGCCTGGCAGACTAGCGGGGGTTCCTACGAGCAGTACTTC.

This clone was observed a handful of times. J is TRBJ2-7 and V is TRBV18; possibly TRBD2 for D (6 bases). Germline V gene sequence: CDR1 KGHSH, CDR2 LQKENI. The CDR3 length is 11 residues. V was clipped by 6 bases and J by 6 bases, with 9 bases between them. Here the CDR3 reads CASSSLAEQYF. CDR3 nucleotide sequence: TGTGCCAGCTCGTCACTAGCCGAGCAGTACTTC.

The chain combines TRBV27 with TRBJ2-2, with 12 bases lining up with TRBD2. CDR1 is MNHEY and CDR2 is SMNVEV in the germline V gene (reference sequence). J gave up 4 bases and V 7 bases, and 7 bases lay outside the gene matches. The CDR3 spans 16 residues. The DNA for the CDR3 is TGTGCCAGCAATCCAGGACTAGCGGGGCCCACCGGGGAGCTGTTTTTT. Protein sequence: CASNPGLAGPTGELFF.

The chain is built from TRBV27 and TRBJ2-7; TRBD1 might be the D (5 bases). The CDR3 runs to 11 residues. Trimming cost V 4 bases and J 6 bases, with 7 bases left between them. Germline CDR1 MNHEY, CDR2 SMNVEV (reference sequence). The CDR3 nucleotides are TGTGCCAGCAGTTGGGGCGGCGAGCAGTACTTC. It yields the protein CASSWGGEQYF.

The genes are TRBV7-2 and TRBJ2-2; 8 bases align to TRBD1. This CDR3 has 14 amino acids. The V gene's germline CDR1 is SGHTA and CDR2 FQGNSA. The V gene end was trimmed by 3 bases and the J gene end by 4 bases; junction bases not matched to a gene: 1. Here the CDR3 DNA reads TGTGCCAGCAGCTTTGGACAGGGCACCGGGGAGCTGTTTTTT. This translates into CASSFGQGTGELFF.

The CDR3 region has the DNA TGCGCCAGCAGCTTGGAGGCAGGGACAGGCTACACCTTC. Amino acids: CASSLEAGTGYTF. V is TRBV5-1 and J is TRBJ1-2, with a tentative D call TRBD1 (6 bases). V shed 0 bases and J shed 8 bases, with 11 bases lying between them. Germline lookup yields CDR1 SGHRS and CDR2 YFSETQ. The CDR3 has 13 amino acids.

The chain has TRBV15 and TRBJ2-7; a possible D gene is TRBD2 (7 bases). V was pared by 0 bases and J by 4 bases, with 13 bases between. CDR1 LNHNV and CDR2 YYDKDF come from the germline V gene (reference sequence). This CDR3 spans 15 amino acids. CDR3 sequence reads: CATSRDGRGLYEQYF. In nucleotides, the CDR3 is TGTGCCACCAGCAGAGACGGGCGGGGGCTTTACGAGCAGTACTTC. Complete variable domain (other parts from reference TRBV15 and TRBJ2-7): DAMVIQNPRYQVTQFGKPVTLSCSQTLNHNVMYWYQQKSSQAPKLLFHYYDKDFNNEADTPDNFQSRRPNTSFCFLDIRSPGLGDTAMYLCATSRDGRGLYEQYFGPGTRLTVT.

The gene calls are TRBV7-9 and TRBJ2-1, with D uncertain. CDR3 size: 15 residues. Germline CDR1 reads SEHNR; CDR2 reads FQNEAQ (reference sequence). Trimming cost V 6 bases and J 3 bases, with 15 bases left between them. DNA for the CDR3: TGTGCCAGCAGATCAACCTGGCCCAGCTACAATGAGCAGTTCTTC. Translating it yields CASRSTWPSYNEQFF.

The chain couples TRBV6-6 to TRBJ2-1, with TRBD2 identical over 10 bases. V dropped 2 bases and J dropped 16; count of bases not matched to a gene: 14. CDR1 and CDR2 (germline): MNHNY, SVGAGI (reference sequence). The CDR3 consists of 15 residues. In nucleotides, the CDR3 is TGTGCCAGCAGTTACCCCGCAGCGGGGGGGCCTATTCTTTTCTTC. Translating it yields CASSYPAAGGPILFF.

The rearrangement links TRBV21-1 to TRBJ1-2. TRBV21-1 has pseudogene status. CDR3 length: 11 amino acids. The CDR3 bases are TGTGCCAACCAGAGGTCCGGTGGCTACACCTTC. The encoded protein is CANQRSGGYTF.

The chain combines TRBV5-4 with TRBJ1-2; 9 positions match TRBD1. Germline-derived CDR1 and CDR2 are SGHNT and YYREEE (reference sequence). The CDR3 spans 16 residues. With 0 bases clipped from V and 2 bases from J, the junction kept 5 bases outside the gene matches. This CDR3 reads CASSLGHGTGNYGYTF. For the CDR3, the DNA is TGTGCCAGCAGCTTGGGACACGGGACAGGGAACTATGGCTACACCTTC.

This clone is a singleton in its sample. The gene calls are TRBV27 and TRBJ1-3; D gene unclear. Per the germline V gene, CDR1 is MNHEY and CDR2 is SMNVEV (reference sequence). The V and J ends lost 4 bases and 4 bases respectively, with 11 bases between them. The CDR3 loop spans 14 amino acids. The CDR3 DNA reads TGTGCCAGCAGTTCACCATACCGGGGAAACACCATATATTTT. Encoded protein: CASSSPYRGNTIYF.

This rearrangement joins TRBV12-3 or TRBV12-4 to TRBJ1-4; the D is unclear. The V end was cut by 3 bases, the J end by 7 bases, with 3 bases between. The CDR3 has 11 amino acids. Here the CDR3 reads CASSFGEKLFF. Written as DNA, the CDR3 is TGTGCCAGCAGTTTCGGTGAAAAACTGTTTTTT.

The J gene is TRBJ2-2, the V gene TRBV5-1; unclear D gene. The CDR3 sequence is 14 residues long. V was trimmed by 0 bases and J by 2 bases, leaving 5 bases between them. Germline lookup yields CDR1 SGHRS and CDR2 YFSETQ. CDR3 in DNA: TGCGCCAGCAGCTTGGCTCCCAACACCGGGGAGCTGTTTTTT. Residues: CASSLAPNTGELFF.

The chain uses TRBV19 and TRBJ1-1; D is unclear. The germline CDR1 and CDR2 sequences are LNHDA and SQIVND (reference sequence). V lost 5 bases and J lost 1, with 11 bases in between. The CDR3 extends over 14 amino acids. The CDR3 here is CASSLAWPNTEAFF. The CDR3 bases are TGTGCCAGTAGTCTAGCCTGGCCGAACACTGAAGCTTTCTTT.

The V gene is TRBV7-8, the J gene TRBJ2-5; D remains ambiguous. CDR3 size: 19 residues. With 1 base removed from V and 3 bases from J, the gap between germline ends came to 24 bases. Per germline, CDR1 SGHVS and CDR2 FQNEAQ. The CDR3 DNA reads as TGTGCCAGCAGCTTAGGGTCAGATTTGGCAGGAACGGCCGAAGAGACCCAGTACTTC. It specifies CASSLGSDLAGTAEETQYF.

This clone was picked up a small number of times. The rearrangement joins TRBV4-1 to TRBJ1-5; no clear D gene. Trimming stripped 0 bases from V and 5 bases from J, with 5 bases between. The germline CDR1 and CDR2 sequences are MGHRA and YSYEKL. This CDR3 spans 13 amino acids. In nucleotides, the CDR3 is TGCGCCAGCAGCCAAGAGTCGTATCAGCCCCAGCATTTT. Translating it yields CASSQESYQPQHF.